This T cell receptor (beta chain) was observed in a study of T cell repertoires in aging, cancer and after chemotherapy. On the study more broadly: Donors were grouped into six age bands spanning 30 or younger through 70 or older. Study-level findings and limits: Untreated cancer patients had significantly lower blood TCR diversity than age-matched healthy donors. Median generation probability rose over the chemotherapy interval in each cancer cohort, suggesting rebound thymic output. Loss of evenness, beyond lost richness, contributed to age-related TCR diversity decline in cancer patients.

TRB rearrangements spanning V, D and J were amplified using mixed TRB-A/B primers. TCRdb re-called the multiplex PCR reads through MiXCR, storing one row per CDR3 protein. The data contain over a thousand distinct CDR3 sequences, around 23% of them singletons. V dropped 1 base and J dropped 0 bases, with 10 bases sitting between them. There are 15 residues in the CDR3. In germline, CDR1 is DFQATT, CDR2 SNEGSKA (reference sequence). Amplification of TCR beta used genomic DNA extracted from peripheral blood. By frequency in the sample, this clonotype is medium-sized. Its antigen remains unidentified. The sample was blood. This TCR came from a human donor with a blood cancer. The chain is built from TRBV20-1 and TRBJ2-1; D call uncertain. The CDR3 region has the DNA TGCAGTGCTAGAGGGCTAGTCAGCTCCTACAATGAGCAGTTCTTC. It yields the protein CSARGLVSSYNEQFF.